A selection of T cell receptor beta chains follows, all from one sample in a study of control samples from healthy donors and cancer patients. The method was immunoSEQ multiplex PCR; TCRdb's version includes in-frame clones alone and lacks a portion of them. The sample has about 130,000 clones, roughly 84% seen once. Sample: blood. Every receptor here comes from a man aged 18 to 35 in good health. Both conserved end residues are part of each CDR3. The D gene is left open where the match is weak. Clone sizes are given selectively: once, few, many, or a class where the clone is expanded.

TRBJ1-1	TRBD1	TRBV27	NA	TGTGCCAGCAGTTACAGGGGGCAGGCTGAAGCTTTCTTT	CASSYRGQAEAFF
TRBJ1-2	NA	TRBV18	NA	TGTGCCAGCTCACTCGATCAGGGCCCGGACTATGGCTACACCTTC	CASSLDQGPDYGYTF
TRBJ2-7	NA	TRBV18	NA	TGTGCCAGCTCACCTAGCGGCACCTACGAGCAGTACTTC	CASSPSGTYEQYF
TRBJ1-2	NA	TRBV10-3	many	TGTGCCATCAGTGAACGGGTCACCCCCTACACCTTC	CAISERVTPYTF
TRBJ2-2	TRBD2	TRBV19	NA	TGTGCCAGCAGGGGACTAGCGGTGAACACCGGGGAGCTGTTTTTT	CASRGLAVNTGELFF
TRBJ2-1	TRBD2	TRBV6-4	NA	TGTGCCAGCAGTGAGAAGCTCGAACTAGCGGGGAACTACAATGAGCAGTTCTTC	CASSEKLELAGNYNEQFF
TRBJ1-5	NA	TRBV28	NA	TGTGCCAGCAGTTCGGCAGGGGCGCGGCAGCCCCAGCATTTT	CASSSAGARQPQHF
TRBJ2-1	TRBD1	TRBV28	NA	TGTGCCAGCAGTACAGTGCTCCGGGACAGGGGGAGGAGTGAGCAGTTCTTC	CASSTVLRDRGRSEQFF
TRBJ1-6	NA	TRBV27	NA	TGTGCCAGCAGTCCCCCCGGTAGCTCCTATAATTCACCCCTCCACTTT	CASSPPGSSYNSPLHF
TRBJ2-7	NA	TRBV7-3	NA	TGTGCCAGACAAGCAGGGGTAGCGGATACCTACGAGCAGTACTTC	CARQAGVADTYEQYF
TRBJ2-1	NA	TRBV18	NA	TGTGCCAGCTCAGTCGCCGGGACCTACAATGAGCAGTTCTTC	CASSVAGTYNEQFF
TRBJ2-3	TRBD2	TRBV6-1	NA	TGTGCCAGCAGTGAAACTAGCGGGAGGGTAGATACGCAGTATTTT	CASSETSGRVDTQYF
TRBJ2-7	NA	TRBV14	NA	TGTGCCAGCAGCCGTACAGGGTCCCCTCGGGCCTACGAGCAGTACTTC	CASSRTGSPRAYEQYF
TRBJ1-1	NA	TRBV30	NA	TGTGCCTGTAAGCCGGGACACATGAACACTGAAGCTTTCTTT	CACKPGHMNTEAFF
TRBJ1-2	NA	TRBV4-1	NA	TGCGCCAGCAGCCAAGAAGAGAGGGACTATGGCTACACCTTC	CASSQEERDYGYTF
TRBJ2-1	TRBD2	TRBV11-2	NA	TGTGCCAGCAGCTTAGGGACTAGGGGTCACAATGAGCAGTTCTTC	CASSLGTRGHNEQFF
TRBJ2-2	NA	TRBV2	NA	TGTGCCAGTGCCAACACCGGGGAGCTGTTTTTT	CASANTGELFF
TRBJ2-1	NA	TRBV25-1	NA	TGTGCCAGCAGTGAATTCTTTGACGGACTCGCAAGGGTCTTC	CASSEFFDGLARVF
TRBJ1-4	NA	TRBV19	NA	TGTGCCAGTAGCCTTCGCGGGGACCTCCTTAGTGAAAAACTGTTTTTT	CASSLRGDLLSEKLFF
TRBJ1-3	NA	TRBV14	NA	TGTGCCAGCAGCGCCATCGGAAACACCATATATTTT	CASSAIGNTIYF
TRBJ1-2	NA	TRBV9	NA	TGTGCCAGCAGCGAAAACAGGGAAAGTGGCTACACCTTC	CASSENRESGYTF
TRBJ1-1	NA	TRBV30	NA	TGTGCCTGGAGTGTATCGGTGTGGAACACTGAAGCTTTCTTT	CAWSVSVWNTEAFF
TRBJ2-1	NA	TRBV11-2	NA	TGTGCCAGCAGCTTAGGTCGTTTTCTGGGGAGCTTCTTC	CASSLGRFLGSFF
TRBJ2-7	NA	TRBV12-3/TRBV12-4	few	TGTGCCAGCAGTCCCGGGCTTAAGCAGTACTTC	CASSPGLKQYF
TRBJ2-3	NA	TRBV30	NA	TGTGCCTGGACGATAGGCACAGATACGCAGTATTTT	CAWTIGTDTQYF
TRBJ1-1	NA	TRBV30	NA	TGTGCCTGGAGCCACCGGGGGAAGTACACTGAAGCTTTCTTT	CAWSHRGKYTEAFF
TRBJ2-3	NA	TRBV2	NA	TGTGCCAGCAGTACTCCCGGTGGCGCAGATACGCAGTATTTT	CASSTPGGADTQYF
TRBJ2-6	TRBD1	TRBV27	NA	TGTGCCAGCAGCCCTACAGGGGGCCTTCCTTCAAGCTCTGGGGCCAACGTCCTGACTTTC	CASSPTGGLPSSSGANVLTF
TRBJ1-6	NA	TRBV11-2	few	TGTGCCAGCAGCTTAGTTGGGCAGGGAAATTCACCCCTCCACTTT	CASSLVGQGNSPLHF
TRBJ2-7	NA	TRBV9	few	TGTGCCAGCAGCGTAGTGGGGAACTCCTACGAGCAGTACTTC	CASSVVGNSYEQYF
TRBJ2-7	NA	TRBV6-5	once	TGTGCCAGCAGCAGGACTTCCTACGAGCAGTACTTC	CASSRTSYEQYF
TRBJ2-2	NA	TRBV5-5	NA	TGTGCCAGCAGTTTTCACCCTCTGGACAGGAACACCGGGGAGCTGTTTTTT	CASSFHPLDRNTGELFF
TRBJ2-2	TRBD1	TRBV7-2	NA	TGTGCCAGCAGCTTAGATCTCTGGCAGGGGGATACCGGGGAGCTGTTTTTT	CASSLDLWQGDTGELFF
TRBJ1-4	TRBD1	TRBV2	NA	TGTGCCAGCAGGAGGGGGCGCAGTAATGAAAAACTGTTTTTT	CASRRGRSNEKLFF
TRBJ1-1	NA	TRBV6-6	NA	TGTGCCAGCAGGAGGGCCGGGAACACTGAAGCTTTCTTT	CASRRAGNTEAFF
TRBJ1-4	TRBD1	TRBV6-1	NA	TGTGCCAGCAGTGTGGCAGGGGGCCGTGCAACTAATGAAAAACTGTTTTTT	CASSVAGGRATNEKLFF
TRBJ2-3	NA	TRBV7-3	NA	TGTGCCAGTCGCCGAGCTACTCCCACAGATACGCAGTATTTT	CASRRATPTDTQYF
TRBJ2-3	NA	TRBV19	NA	TGTGCCAGTAGTATTTGGGGGGCAGATACGCAGTATTTT	CASSIWGADTQYF
TRBJ2-5	TRBD1	TRBV6-5	NA	TGTGCCAGCAGTACACGACAGGGTATGGGAGAGACCCAGTACTTC	CASSTRQGMGETQYF
TRBJ2-1	TRBD2	TRBV6-5	NA	TGTGCCAGCAGAGCACTAGCGATCTCTACCAATGAGCAGTTCTTC	CASRALAISTNEQFF
TRBJ2-3	TRBD2	TRBV6-1	NA	TGTGCCAGCAGTGAATGGCTAGCGGGAGGAAGCACAGATACGCAGTATTTT	CASSEWLAGGSTDTQYF
TRBJ2-1	TRBD2	TRBV5-1	NA	TGCGCCAGCAATGCCGGGACTAGCCCCCCTGAGCAGTTCTTC	CASNAGTSPPEQFF
TRBJ1-2	TRBD1	TRBV3-1/TRBV3-2	once	TGTGCCAGCAGCCCTAGGACAGGCGGCTATGGCTACACCTTC	CASSPRTGGYGYTF
TRBJ1-5	NA	TRBV15	NA	TGTGCCACCAGCAGAGGGGGAATCGATCAGCCCCAGCATTTT	CATSRGGIDQPQHF
TRBJ2-2	NA	TRBV24-1	NA	TGTGCCACCAGTGATTTGGGACACGACACCGGGGAGCTGTTTTTT	CATSDLGHDTGELFF
TRBJ2-1	NA	TRBV7-9	many	TGTGCCAGCAGCCTTGCACAGGTCGGGCAGTTCTTC	CASSLAQVGQFF
TRBJ2-1	NA	TRBV7-3	NA	TGTGCCAGCAGCCCCGACACAGGATCCAATGAGCAGTTCTTC	CASSPDTGSNEQFF
TRBJ2-7	TRBD1	TRBV10-3	once	TGTGCCACTCGGACAGGGAGCTACGAGCAGTACTTC	CATRTGSYEQYF
TRBJ1-1	TRBD1	TRBV5-1	NA	TGCGCCAGCAGCTTGGCCAATCAGGGGGGGACTGAAGCTTTCTTT	CASSLANQGGTEAFF
TRBJ2-1	TRBD1	TRBV4-1	NA	TGCGCCAGCAGCCATGTCTCTGCCGGGACAGGGGGGAGAGATTACAATGAGCAGTTCTTC	CASSHVSAGTGGRDYNEQFF
TRBJ1-5	TRBD1	TRBV10-3	NA	TGTGCCATCAGTGATAGCGGGAGGGGGCGGGAATATAGCAATCAGCCCCAGCATTTT	CAISDSGRGREYSNQPQHF
TRBJ1-5	NA	TRBV10-2	NA	TGCGCCAGCAGTGACGAACAGTTATCTAATCAGCCCCAGCATTTT	CASSDEQLSNQPQHF
TRBJ2-1	NA	TRBV11-3	NA	TGTGCCAGCAGCTCCCGGGCCGACAATGAGCAGTTCTTC	CASSSRADNEQFF